In its sample, the clone carrying this TCR beta chain was seen a few times. As yet, its antigen is unknown. Germline V lookup: CDR1 SGHNT, CDR2 YENEEA. V dropped 5 bases and J dropped 7; count of bases not matched to a gene: 12. There are 15 residues in the CDR3. The sample is drawn from a study of T cells after yellow fever vaccination. Whole-study results and caveats: Weaker in magnitude, the secondary response showed a faster peak on day 5 versus 15.

A universal primer site and UMIs were added as TCR cDNA was made by 5'RACE template switching. One entry per CDR3 protein, called by TCRdb with MiXCR from the 5' RACE reads. The data show 300,000 to 400,000 distinct CDR3 sequences, with under 15% seen just once and around 3% held by the top ten. The input for sequencing was CD4+ T cells sorted from PBMCs, taken 15 days after the yellow fever booster vaccination. This sequence was found in a man between 18 and 29 years old who received the YFV17D yellow fever vaccine. The V and J genes are TRBV11-3 and TRBJ2-5; the match to TRBD1 covers 8 bases. The CDR3 sequence is CASSRSGQGGGTQYF. The CDR3 DNA reads TGTGCCAGCAGCAGAAGTGGACAGGGTGGTGGGACCCAGTACTTC.